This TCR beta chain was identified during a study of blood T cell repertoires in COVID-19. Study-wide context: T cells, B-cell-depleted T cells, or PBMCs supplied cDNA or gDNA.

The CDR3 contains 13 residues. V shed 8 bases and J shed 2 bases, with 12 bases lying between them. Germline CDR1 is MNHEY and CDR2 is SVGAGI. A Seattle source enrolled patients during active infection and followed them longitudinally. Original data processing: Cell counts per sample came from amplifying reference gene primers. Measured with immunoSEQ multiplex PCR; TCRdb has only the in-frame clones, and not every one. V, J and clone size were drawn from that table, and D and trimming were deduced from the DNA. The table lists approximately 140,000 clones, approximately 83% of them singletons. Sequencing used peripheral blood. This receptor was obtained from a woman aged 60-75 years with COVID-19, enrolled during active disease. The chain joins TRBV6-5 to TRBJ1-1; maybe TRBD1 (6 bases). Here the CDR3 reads CASSRGANTEAFF. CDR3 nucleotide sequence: TGTGCCAGCTCCCGGGGGGCAAACACTGAAGCTTTCTTT.